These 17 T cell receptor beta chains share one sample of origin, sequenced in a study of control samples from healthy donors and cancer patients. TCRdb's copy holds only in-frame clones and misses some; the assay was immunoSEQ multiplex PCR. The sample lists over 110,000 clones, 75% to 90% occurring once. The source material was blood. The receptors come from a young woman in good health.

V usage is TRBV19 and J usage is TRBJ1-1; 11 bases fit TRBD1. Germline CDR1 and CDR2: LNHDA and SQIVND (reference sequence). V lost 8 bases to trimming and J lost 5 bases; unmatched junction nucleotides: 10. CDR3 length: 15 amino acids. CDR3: CASRTGGASGTEAFF. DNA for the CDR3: TGTGCCAGTCGGACAGGGGGCGCATCAGGGACTGAAGCTTTCTTT.

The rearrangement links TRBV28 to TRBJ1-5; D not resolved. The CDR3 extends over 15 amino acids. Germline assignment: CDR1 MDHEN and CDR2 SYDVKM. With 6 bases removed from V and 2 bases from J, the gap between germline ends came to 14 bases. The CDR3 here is CASSEGWGGNQPQHF. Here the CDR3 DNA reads TGTGCCAGCAGCGAAGGGTGGGGAGGCAATCAGCCCCAGCATTTT. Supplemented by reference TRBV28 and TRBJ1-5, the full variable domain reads DVKVTQSSRYLVKRTGEKVFLECVQDMDHENMFWYRQDPGLGLRLIYFSYDVKMKEKGDIPEGYSVSREKKERFSLILESASTNQTSMYLCASSEGWGGNQPQHFGDGTRLSIL.

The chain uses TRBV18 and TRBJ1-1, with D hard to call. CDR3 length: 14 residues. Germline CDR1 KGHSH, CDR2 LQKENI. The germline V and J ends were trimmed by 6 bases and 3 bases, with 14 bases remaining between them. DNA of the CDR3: TGTGCCAGCTCTGAATCAACGACCGACACTGAAGCTTTCTTT. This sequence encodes CASSESTTDTEAFF.

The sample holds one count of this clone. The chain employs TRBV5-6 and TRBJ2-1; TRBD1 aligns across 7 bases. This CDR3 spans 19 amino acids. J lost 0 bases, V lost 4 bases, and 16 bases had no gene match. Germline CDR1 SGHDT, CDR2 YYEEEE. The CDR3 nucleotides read TGTGCCAGCAGCCCGAGAACCGGGACAGCCTTTTTCTCCTACAATGAGCAGTTCTTC. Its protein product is CASSPRTGTAFFSYNEQFF.

CDR3 region: CASSLATGNTIYF. CDR3 DNA: TGTGCCAGCAGTCTCGCCACTGGAAACACCATATATTTT. V and J are TRBV21-1 and TRBJ1-3. TRBV21-1 is classified as a pseudogene. The CDR3 covers 13 residues.

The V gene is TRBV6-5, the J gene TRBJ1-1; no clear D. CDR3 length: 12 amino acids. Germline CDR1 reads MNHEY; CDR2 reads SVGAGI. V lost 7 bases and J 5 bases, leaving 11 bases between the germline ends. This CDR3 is CASTPPGTEAFF. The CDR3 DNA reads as TGTGCCAGCACCCCCCCCGGAACTGAAGCTTTCTTT.

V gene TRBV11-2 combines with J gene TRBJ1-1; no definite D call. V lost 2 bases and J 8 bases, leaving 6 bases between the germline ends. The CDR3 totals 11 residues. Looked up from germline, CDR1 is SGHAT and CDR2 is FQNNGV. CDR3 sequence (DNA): TGTGCCAGCAGCTTAATGCAGGAAGCTTTCTTT. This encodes CASSLMQEAFF.

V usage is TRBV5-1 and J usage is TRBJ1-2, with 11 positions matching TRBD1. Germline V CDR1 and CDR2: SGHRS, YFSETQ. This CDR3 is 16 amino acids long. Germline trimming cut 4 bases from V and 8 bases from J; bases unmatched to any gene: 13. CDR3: CASSPGWTGGELGYTF. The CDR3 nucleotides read TGCGCCAGCAGCCCGGGGTGGACAGGGGGCGAACTAGGCTACACCTTC. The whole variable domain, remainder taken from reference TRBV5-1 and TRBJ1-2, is KAGVTQTPRYLIKTRGQQVTLSCSPISGHRSVSWYQQTPGQGLQFLFEYFSETQRNKGNFPGRFSGRQFSNSRSEMNVSTLELGDSALYLCASSPGWTGGELGYTFGSGTRLTVV.

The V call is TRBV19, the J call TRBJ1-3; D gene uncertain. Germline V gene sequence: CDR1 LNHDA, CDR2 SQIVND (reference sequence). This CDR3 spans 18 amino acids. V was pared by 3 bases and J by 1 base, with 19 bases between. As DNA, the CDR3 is TGTGCCAGTAGTATCGGGTTTGTCAGAAAGGAGTCTGGAAACACCATATATTTT. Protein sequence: CASSIGFVRKESGNTIYF.

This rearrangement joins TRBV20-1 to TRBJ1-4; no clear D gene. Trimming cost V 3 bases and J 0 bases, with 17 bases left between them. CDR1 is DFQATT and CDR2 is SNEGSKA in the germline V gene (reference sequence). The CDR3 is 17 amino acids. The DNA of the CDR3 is TGCAGTGCTAGTCTCGGCCCCTGGTCAACAACTAATGAAAAACTGTTTTTT. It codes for CSASLGPWSTTNEKLFF.

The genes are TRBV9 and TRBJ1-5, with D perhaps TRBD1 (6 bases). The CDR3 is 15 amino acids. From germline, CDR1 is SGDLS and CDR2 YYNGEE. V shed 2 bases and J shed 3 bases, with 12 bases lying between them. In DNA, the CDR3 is TGTGCCAGCAGCGTTGATGGGGGCCCCAATCAGCCCCAGCATTTT. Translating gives CASSVDGGPNQPQHF.

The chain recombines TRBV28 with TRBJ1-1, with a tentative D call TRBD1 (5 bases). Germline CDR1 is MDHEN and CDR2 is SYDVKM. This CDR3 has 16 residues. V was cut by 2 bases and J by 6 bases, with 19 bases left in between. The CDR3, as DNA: TGTGCCAGCAGTTTAGGGGCGAGGGCGGAGGGACCTGAAGCTTTCTTT. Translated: CASSLGARAEGPEAFF.

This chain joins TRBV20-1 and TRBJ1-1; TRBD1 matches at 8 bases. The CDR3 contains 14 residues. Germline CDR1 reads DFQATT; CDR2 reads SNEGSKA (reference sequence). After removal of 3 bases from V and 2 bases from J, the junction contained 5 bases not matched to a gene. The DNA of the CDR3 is TGCAGTGCTAGTCCCGGACAGGGAAACACTGAAGCTTTCTTT. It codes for CSASPGQGNTEAFF.

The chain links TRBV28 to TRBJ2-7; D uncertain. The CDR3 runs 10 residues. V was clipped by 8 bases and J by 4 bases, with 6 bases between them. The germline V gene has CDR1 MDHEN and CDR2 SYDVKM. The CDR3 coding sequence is TGTGCCAGCGGGTCATACGAGCAGTACTTC. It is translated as CASGSYEQYF.

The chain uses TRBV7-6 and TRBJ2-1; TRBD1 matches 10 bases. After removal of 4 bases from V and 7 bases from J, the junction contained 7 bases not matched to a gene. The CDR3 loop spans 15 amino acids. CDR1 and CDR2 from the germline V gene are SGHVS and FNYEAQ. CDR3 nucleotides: TGTGCCAGCAGCTCCTTCGGGGACAGGGGAAATGAGCAGTTCTTC. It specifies CASSSFGDRGNEQFF.

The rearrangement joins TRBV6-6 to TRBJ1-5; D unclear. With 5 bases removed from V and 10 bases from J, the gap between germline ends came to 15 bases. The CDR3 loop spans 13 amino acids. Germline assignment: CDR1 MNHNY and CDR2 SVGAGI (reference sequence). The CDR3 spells CASSPDGSEPQHF. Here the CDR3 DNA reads TGTGCCAGCAGTCCGGACGGCAGCGAACCCCAGCATTTT.

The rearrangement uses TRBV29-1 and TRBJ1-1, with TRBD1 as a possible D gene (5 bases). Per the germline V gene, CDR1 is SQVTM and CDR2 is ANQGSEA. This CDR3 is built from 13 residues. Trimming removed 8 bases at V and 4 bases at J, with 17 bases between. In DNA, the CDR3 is TGCAGCTCTAAGTCAGGGTATAGCACTGAAGCTTTCTTT. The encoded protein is CSSKSGYSTEAFF.